The 15 T cell receptor beta chains in this list originate from one sample, sequenced in a study of T cell responses to AZD1222 COVID-19 vaccine. The method was immunoSEQ multiplex PCR; TCRdb's version includes in-frame clones alone and lacks a portion of them. Of more than 95,000 clones in the sample, about 87% were seen once. The sample in question was peripheral blood, obtained on day 0 of AZD1222 vaccination. Receptors originate from an adult in good health.

The chain links TRBV2 to TRBJ1-5; tentatively, D is TRBD1 (6 bases). The CDR3 loop spans 14 amino acids. V lost 6 bases to trimming and J lost 5 bases, with 14 bases between them. Germline V gene sequence: CDR1 SNHLY, CDR2 FYNNEI. CDR3 coding DNA: TGTGCCAGCAGCCAGGGGTTGGGGGATCAGCCCCAGCATTTT. Encoded protein: CASSQGLGDQPQHF.

The chain uses TRBV30 and TRBJ2-6, with D unclear. Germline values: CDR1 GTSNPN, CDR2 SVGIG (reference sequence). This CDR3 has 13 residues. V dropped 5 bases and J dropped 0 bases, with 5 bases sitting between them. As DNA, the CDR3 is TGTGCCTGGGGACCCTCTGGGGCCAACGTCCTGACTTTC. Translating it yields CAWGPSGANVLTF.

The rearrangement joins TRBV10-3 to TRBJ2-2; 11 bases are a match to TRBD2. Germline loops: CDR1 ENHRY, CDR2 SYGVKD. V lost 5 bases and J lost 7; bases outside the gene matches: 6. This CDR3 is 15 amino acids long. CDR3 DNA sequence: TGTGCCATCAGTAAACTAGCGGGAGAACTCGGGGAGCTGTTTTTT. Translated, it gives CAISKLAGELGELFF.

The V gene is TRBV5-4, the J gene TRBJ2-7; TRBD2 matches 16 bases. The CDR3 extends over 19 amino acids. Unmatched junction bases numbered 12, after V lost 2 bases and J lost 4 bases. CDR1 and CDR2 (germline): SGHNT, YYREEE (reference sequence). This chain's CDR3 is CASSLPGTSGRAGPYEQYF. CDR3 nucleotides: TGTGCCAGCAGCTTACCCGGGACTAGCGGGAGGGCCGGCCCTTACGAGCAGTACTTC.

There are a few counts of this clone. This chain joins TRBV7-9 and TRBJ2-7; D is possibly TRBD1 (6 bases). V gave up 5 bases and J gave up 5 bases, with 10 bases separating them. Germline V gene data show CDR1 as SEHNR and CDR2 as FQNEAQ (reference sequence). The CDR3 is 12 residues long. This chain's CDR3 is CASSPRGNEQYF. The DNA of the CDR3 is TGTGCCAGCAGCCCGAGGGGGAACGAGCAGTACTTC.

The chain joins TRBV27 to TRBJ1-2; D not resolved. With 5 bases removed from V and 3 bases from J, the gap between germline ends came to 13 bases. This CDR3 spans 14 amino acids. Germline V gene sequence: CDR1 MNHEY, CDR2 SMNVEV (reference sequence). CDR3 amino acids: CASSQWGYDYGYTF. CDR3 nucleotide sequence: TGTGCCAGCAGTCAATGGGGATACGACTATGGCTACACCTTC.

This chain links TRBV7-2 with TRBJ1-5; tentatively, D is TRBD1 (6 bases). Between the trimmed V and J ends, which lost 4 bases and 5 bases, there was a span of 9 bases. CDR1 is SGHTA, CDR2 FQGNSA, per germline. The CDR3 covers 13 residues. CDR3 amino acids: CASSYQGYQPQHF. The CDR3 region has the DNA TGTGCCAGCAGCTACCAGGGGTATCAGCCCCAGCATTTT.

This clone was observed many times. This sequence joins TRBV28 and TRBJ1-5; D is possibly TRBD1 (6 bases). Deletions cut 2 bases from V and 1 base from J, with 18 bases between. Germline CDR1 and CDR2: MDHEN and SYDVKM. The CDR3 is 18 residues long. This CDR3 reads CASSLVGGSLLSNQPQHF. CDR3 nucleotide sequence: TGTGCCAGCAGTTTAGTGGGGGGCAGTCTCCTCAGCAATCAGCCCCAGCATTTT.

As DNA, the CDR3 is TGCGCCAGCAGCGAGACCGTCTTAGCGGGAGCAGCGGAGACCCAGTACTTC. Translated, it gives CASSETVLAGAAETQYF. The gene calls are TRBV5-1 and TRBJ2-5, with 9 positions matching TRBD2. V lost 4 bases and J lost 5; bases outside the gene matches: 15. CDR3 length: 17 amino acids. Germline lookup yields CDR1 SGHRS and CDR2 YFSETQ.

This chain uses TRBV9 with TRBJ1-5, with 7 bases that match TRBD1. V dropped 3 bases and J dropped 4; count of bases not matched to a gene: 4. The CDR3 totals 14 residues. CDR1 is SGDLS and CDR2 is YYNGEE in the germline V gene. The CDR3 spells CASSAGQVNQPQHF. The DNA for the CDR3 is TGTGCCAGCAGCGCCGGACAGGTGAATCAGCCCCAGCATTTT.

The rearrangement joins TRBV27 to TRBJ1-2, with 7 bases matching TRBD1. The ends lost 2 bases at V and 4 bases at J; junction bases unmatched: 4. CDR3 length: 14 amino acids. CDR1 and CDR2 from the germline V gene are MNHEY and SMNVEV (reference sequence). CDR3 coding DNA: TGTGCCAGCAGTTTAGTCGGGACAGTCTATGGCTACACCTTC. Amino acids: CASSLVGTVYGYTF.

The count of this clone is one. The chain couples TRBV18 to TRBJ1-2; D might be TRBD1 (5 bases). CDR1 and CDR2 from the germline V gene are KGHSH and LQKENI. The length of the CDR3 is 13 residues. The V gene lost 1 base and the J gene lost 4 bases, with 7 bases spanning the gap. In nucleotides, the CDR3 is TGTGCCAGCTCACCACGGCAGGGCTATGGCTACACCTTC. The encoded protein is CASSPRQGYGYTF.

With regard to this clone: One junction end does not reproduce the germline sequence, and a read error may be involved. The sample carries other DNA sequences with the same CDR3. V is TRBV7-2 and J is TRBJ1-6; D may be TRBD1 (5 bases). CDR1 is SGHTA and CDR2 is FQGNSA in the germline V gene. The CDR3 contains 15 residues. The CDR3 loop is CASSRTGTKNSPLHF. CDR3 coding DNA: TGTGCCAGCAGCAGGACCGGGACTAAGAATTCACCTCTCCACTTT.

The V call is TRBV5-1, the J call TRBJ1-6; unclear D gene. Germline V gene lookup returns CDR1 SGHRS and CDR2 YFSETQ. The CDR3 has 14 amino acids. The V gene lost 1 base and the J gene lost 9 bases, with 11 bases spanning the gap. The CDR3 sequence is CASSLTDFGSPLHF. CDR3 in DNA: TGCGCCAGCAGCTTGACGGACTTCGGTTCACCCCTCCACTTT.

V is TRBV7-9 and J is TRBJ1-2; D is unresolved. Germline V lookup: CDR1 SEHNR, CDR2 FQNEAQ (reference sequence). V lost 3 bases, J lost 5 bases, and 4 bases lay in between. The CDR3 covers 11 residues. The CDR3 DNA sequence: TGTGCCAGCAGCTTGTTTTATGGCTACACCTTC. Amino acids: CASSLFYGYTF.